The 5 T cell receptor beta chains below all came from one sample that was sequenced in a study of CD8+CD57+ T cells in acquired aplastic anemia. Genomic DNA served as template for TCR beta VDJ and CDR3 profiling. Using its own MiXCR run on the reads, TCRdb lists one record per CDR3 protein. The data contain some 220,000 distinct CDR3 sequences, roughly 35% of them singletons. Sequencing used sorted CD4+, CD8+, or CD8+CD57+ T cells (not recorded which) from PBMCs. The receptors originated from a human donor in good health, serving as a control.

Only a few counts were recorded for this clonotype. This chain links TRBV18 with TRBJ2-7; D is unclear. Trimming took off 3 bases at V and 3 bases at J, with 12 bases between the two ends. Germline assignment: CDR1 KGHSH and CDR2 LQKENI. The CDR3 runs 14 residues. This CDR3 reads CASSPGFGDYEQYF. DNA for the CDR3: TGTGCCAGCTCACCTGGCTTTGGAGACTACGAGCAGTACTTC.

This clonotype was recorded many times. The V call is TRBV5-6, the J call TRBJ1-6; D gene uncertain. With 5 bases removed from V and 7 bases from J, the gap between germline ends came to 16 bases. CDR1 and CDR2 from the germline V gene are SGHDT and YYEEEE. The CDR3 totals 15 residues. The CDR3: CASSSGPLPNSPLHF. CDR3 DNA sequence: TGTGCCAGCAGTTCCGGTCCCCTTCCAAATTCACCCCTCCACTTT.

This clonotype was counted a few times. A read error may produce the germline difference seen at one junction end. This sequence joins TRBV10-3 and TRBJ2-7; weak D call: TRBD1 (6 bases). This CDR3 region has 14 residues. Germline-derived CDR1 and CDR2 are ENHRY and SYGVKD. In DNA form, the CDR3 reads TGTGCCATCAGTGACCCAGGACAGCCCTATGAGCAGTACTTC. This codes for CAISDPGQPYEQYF.

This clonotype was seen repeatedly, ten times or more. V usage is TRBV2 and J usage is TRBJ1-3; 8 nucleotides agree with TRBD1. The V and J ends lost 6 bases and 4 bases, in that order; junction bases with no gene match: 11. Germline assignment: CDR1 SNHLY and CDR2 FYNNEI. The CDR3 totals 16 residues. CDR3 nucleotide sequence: TGTGCCAGCAGAGATCAAGACAGGGGTTCGGGAAACACCATATATTTT. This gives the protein CASRDQDRGSGNTIYF.

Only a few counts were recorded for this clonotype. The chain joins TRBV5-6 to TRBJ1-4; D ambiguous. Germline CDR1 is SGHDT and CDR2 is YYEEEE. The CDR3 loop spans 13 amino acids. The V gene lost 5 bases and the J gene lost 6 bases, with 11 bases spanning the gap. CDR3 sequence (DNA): TGTGCCAGCAGTAGATCTAGGGATGAAAAACTGTTTTTT. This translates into CASSRSRDEKLFF.